The source of this TCR beta chain is a study of T cell repertoires in cytomegalovirus infection. The overall study: It was recently identified HLA-C-restricted and well-studied HLA-B-restricted CMV epitopes that the study used. Findings and caveats of the study: Identification of carriers of CMV plus the relevant HLA was achieved through cumulative public TCR beta family frequency.

MiXCR was run by TCRdb on the reads, yielding one entry per CDR3 protein. The data hold about 500,000 distinct CDR3 sequences, with roughly a third observed a single time. This clonotype was observed once. Its antigen remains unknown. The CDR3 sequence is 13 residues long. V lost 6 bases and J lost 7, with 13 bases in between. Germline assignment: CDR1 SNHLY and CDR2 FYNNEI. The chain recombines TRBV2 with TRBJ2-1; the D call may be TRBD1 or TRBD2 (6 bases each). The origin of this receptor is a human donor in good health (CMV status not recorded). Some clones in this sample may be carry-over from other donors' samples. The sequenced sample was cultured PBMCs, obtained from culture after CMV antigen stimulation. CDR3 sequence (DNA): TGTGCCAGCAGGCCAGGGGCGGGGAATGAGCAGTTCTTC. This sequence encodes CASRPGAGNEQFF.